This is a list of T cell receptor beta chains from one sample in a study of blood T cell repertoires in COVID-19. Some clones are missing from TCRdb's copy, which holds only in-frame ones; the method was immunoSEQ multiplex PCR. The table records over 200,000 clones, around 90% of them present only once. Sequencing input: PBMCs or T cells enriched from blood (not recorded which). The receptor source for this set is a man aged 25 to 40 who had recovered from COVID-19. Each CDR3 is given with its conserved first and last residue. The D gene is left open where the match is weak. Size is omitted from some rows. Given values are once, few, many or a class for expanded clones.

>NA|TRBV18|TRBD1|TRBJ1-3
TGTGCCAGCTCACCACAGGGACAGGGGGCTGGAAACACCATATATTTT
CASSPQGQGAGNTIYF
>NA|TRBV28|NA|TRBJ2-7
TGTGCCAGCAGTCCTCCGACAGCCTACGAGCAGTACTTC
CASSPPTAYEQYF
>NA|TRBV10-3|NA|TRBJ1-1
TGTGCCATCAGGAGTGAAACTGAAGCTTTCTTT
CAIRSETEAFF
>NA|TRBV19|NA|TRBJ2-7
TGTGCCAGTAGTCCTCGTGGGGCTGTCGGCCAAACTTACTCCTACGAGCAGTACTTC
CASSPRGAVGQTYSYEQYF
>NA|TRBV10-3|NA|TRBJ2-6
TGTGCCATCAGTGAGAAGGAGTCTGGGGCCAACGTCCTGACTTTC
CAISEKESGANVLTF
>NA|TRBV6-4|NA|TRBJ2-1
TGTGCCAGCAGTGTTGAGGGAAGCTCCTACAATGAGCAGTTCTTC
CASSVEGSSYNEQFF
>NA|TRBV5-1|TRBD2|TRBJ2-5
TGCGCCAGCAGCTTGGATAGCGGGCGTCAAGAGACCCAGTACTTC
CASSLDSGRQETQYF
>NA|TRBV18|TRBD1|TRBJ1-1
TGTGCCAGCTCACGGGTGGACAGGGAGTTGGCTTTCTTT
CASSRVDRELAFF
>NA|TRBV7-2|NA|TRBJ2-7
TGTGCCAGCAGCTTAGCGCAGGGCACCGTCTACGAGCAGTACTTC
CASSLAQGTVYEQYF
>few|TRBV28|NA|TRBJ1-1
TGTGCCAGCAGTCCCCTCGGGGGGACTGAAGCTTTCTTT
CASSPLGGTEAFF
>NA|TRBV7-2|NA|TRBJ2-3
TGTGCCAGCAGCTTACGGGACACAGATACGCAGTATTTT
CASSLRDTDTQYF
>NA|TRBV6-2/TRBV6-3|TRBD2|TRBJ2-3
TGTGCCAGCAGTTATGTGAGGCTAGCGGGGGGGTCTCTCCCAGATACGCAGTATTTT
CASSYVRLAGGSLPDTQYF
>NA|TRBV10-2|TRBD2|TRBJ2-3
TGCGCCAGCAGTCCAAGCGGGAGGAGGACAGATACGCAGTATTTT
CASSPSGRRTDTQYF
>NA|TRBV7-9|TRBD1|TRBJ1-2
TGTGCCAGCAGCCGGACAGGAGACTATGGCTACACCTTC
CASSRTGDYGYTF
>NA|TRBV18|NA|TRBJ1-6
TGTGCCAGCTCACCCCTAGGTCAGGGCGATTCACCCCTCCACTTT
CASSPLGQGDSPLHF
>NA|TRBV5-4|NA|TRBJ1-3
TGTGCCAGCAGCTTGGCCGGCAGGGAAGGTACTGGAAACACCATATATTTT
CASSLAGREGTGNTIYF
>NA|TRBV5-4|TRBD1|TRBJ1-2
TGTGCCAGCAGCCCGGGGACAGGGGGCAATACCTTC
CASSPGTGGNTF
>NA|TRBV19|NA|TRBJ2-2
TGTGCCAGTAGTAAGCACCCGACCGGGGAGCTGTTTTTT
CASSKHPTGELFF
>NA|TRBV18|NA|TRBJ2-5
TGTGCCAGCTCACTCAGCACAGGGAGAGCCCAAGAGACCCAGTACTTC
CASSLSTGRAQETQYF
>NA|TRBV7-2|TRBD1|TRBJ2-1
TGTGCCAGCAGCTTAGCAGGGGGCACATACAATGAGCAGTTCTTC
CASSLAGGTYNEQFF
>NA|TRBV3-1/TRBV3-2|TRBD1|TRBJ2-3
TGTGCCAGCAGCCAAAGACAGGGTGGGACAGATACGCAGTATTTT
CASSQRQGGTDTQYF
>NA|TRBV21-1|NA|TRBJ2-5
TGTGCCAGCAGCCCCGGAGACCCTACTTGGGAGACCCAGTACTTC
CASSPGDPTWETQYF
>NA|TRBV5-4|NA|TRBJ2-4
TGTGCCAGCAGCTTCACAGGGGGGGAGAACATTCAGTACTTC
CASSFTGGENIQYF
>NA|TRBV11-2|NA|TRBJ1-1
TGTGCCAGCAGCTTCGCAGAAGACACTGAAGCTTTCTTT
CASSFAEDTEAFF
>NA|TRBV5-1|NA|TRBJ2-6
TGCGCCAGCGACACAGGGTATGGGGCCAACGTCCTGACTTTC
CASDTGYGANVLTF
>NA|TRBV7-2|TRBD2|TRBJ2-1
TGTGCCAGCAGCTTATGGAGAGCGGGAGCGGGCTCCTACAATGAGCAGTTCTTC
CASSLWRAGAGSYNEQFF
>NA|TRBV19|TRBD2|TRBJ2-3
TGTGCCAGCAATGAGCTCGGCGGGAGGGCCCCAGATACGCAGTATTTT
CASNELGGRAPDTQYF
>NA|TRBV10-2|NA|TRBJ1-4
TGCGCCAGCAGTGAGTCGGGGCCGACGGTTTTCGGTGGAAAACTGTTTTTT
CASSESGPTVFGGKLFF
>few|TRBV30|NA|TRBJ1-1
TGTGCCTGGAGTGGGAGGAACACTGAAGCTTTCTTT
CAWSGRNTEAFF
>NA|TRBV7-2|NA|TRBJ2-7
TGTGCCAGCAGCCTCGGGGGAACAAGGGGCTACGAGCAGTACTTC
CASSLGGTRGYEQYF
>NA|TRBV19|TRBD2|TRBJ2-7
TGTGCCAGTCATACTAGCGGGAGCCCCAACGAGCAGTACTTC
CASHTSGSPNEQYF
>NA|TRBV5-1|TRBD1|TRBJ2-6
TGCGCCAGCAGCTCGGGGACAGAGGCCAACGTCCTGACTTTC
CASSSGTEANVLTF
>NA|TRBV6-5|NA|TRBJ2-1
TGTGCCAGCGGAGGGGTCACCTTTAGTCATGAGCAGTTCTTC
CASGGVTFSHEQFF
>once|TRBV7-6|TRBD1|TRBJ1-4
TGTGCCAGCAGCTCCCAGGCCACAGGGGGGTGGAATCAGGGTGAAAAACTGTTTTTT
CASSSQATGGWNQGEKLFF
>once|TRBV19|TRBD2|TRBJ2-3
TGTGCCAGTAATAGCGGGAGGGTCGGAGATACGCAGTATTTT
CASNSGRVGDTQYF
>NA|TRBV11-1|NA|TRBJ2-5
TGTGCCAGCAGTCAGACTTTTGGGTACCAAGAGACCCAGTACTTC
CASSQTFGYQETQYF
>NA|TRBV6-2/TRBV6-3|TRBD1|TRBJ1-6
TGTGCCAGCAGTTCGGGGACAGTTTTTAATTCACCCCTCCACTTT
CASSSGTVFNSPLHF